A selection of T cell receptor beta chains follows, all from one sample in a study of blood T cells in healthy people across ages. TCRdb re-derived calls from the 5' RACE reads in MiXCR, one entry per CDR3 protein. The sample consists of roughly 700,000 distinct CDR3 sequences, 32% of them appearing once. The sequenced material came from blood. Receptors originate from a woman of 80 years or more in good health. Each CDR3 is given with its conserved first and last residue. Fields, in order: CDR3 protein, CDR3 DNA, clone size, V gene, D gene, J gene. D genes are given only for firm matches. The size of a clone is reported for some rows only, either as once, few or many, or as a class for expanded clones.

CASSPPPSGETQYF,TGTGCCAGCTCGCCACCACCCAGTGGGGAGACCCAGTACTTC,many,TRBV18,.,TRBJ2-5
CASGLTSGFYEQYF,TGTGCCAGCGGCTTAACATCCGGGTTCTACGAGCAGTACTTC,many,TRBV7-8,.,TRBJ2-7
CSANALGLAETQYF,TGCAGTGCAAATGCCCTTGGACTAGCAGAGACCCAGTACTTC,many,TRBV20-1,TRBD2,TRBJ2-5
CAISADRVETQYF,TGTGCCATCAGTGCGGACAGGGTGGAGACCCAGTACTTC,many,TRBV10-3,TRBD1,TRBJ2-5
CASSLDLANEQFF,TGCGCCAGCAGCTTAGACTTAGCGAATGAGCAGTTCTTC,many,TRBV5-1,.,TRBJ2-1
CASSFPGTTHQETQYF,TGTGCCAGCAGCTTCCCCGGGACTACCCACCAAGAGACCCAGTACTTC,.,TRBV5-6,TRBD2,TRBJ2-5
CAISESWTGSAQETQYF,TGTGCCATCAGTGAGTCGTGGACAGGATCGGCACAAGAGACCCAGTACTTC,many,TRBV10-3,TRBD1,TRBJ2-5
CSAREDREGIGYTF,TGCAGTGCTAGAGAGGACAGGGAGGGCATCGGCTACACCTTC,.,TRBV20-1,TRBD1,TRBJ1-2
CASSLAQTNSNQPQHF,TGTGCCAGCAGCTTAGCCCAGACCAATAGCAATCAGCCCCAGCATTTT,.,TRBV7-8,.,TRBJ1-5
CSARQGNEKLFF,TGCAGTGCTAGGCAGGGTAATGAAAAACTGTTTTTT,.,TRBV20-1,.,TRBJ1-4
CATSRDRGYGEAFF,TGTGCCACCAGCAGAGATAGGGGGTATGGTGAAGCTTTCTTT,many,TRBV15,.,TRBJ1-1
CASSIALPGQYSNQPQHF,TGTGCCAGCAGCATCGCCCTGCCGGGACAATATAGCAATCAGCCCCAGCATTTT,.,TRBV7-2,.,TRBJ1-5
CASNLVETQYF,TGTGCCAGCAACCTGGTAGAGACCCAGTACTTC,many,TRBV5-5,.,TRBJ2-5
CAWSPTAGAVNSPLHF,TGTGCCTGGAGCCCGACGGCCGGGGCCGTGAATTCACCCCTCCACTTT,.,TRBV30,.,TRBJ1-6
CASSLPGLPYEQYF,TGTGCCAGCAGCTTGCCTGGGCTTCCCTACGAGCAGTACTTC,few,TRBV7-6,.,TRBJ2-7
CASSLIPGGLNEQFF,TGCGCCAGCAGCTTGATTCCGGGGGGCCTTAATGAGCAGTTCTTC,many,TRBV5-1,.,TRBJ2-1
CASLTRQDRIYGYTF,TGCGCTTCATTAACTCGGCAAGATCGGATCTATGGCTACACCTTC,.,TRBV20-1,.,TRBJ1-2
CASGHSTGARNEQFF,TGTGCCAGCGGCCACTCGACAGGGGCGAGGAATGAGCAGTTCTTC,.,TRBV27,TRBD1,TRBJ2-1
CVSSLVGGGACNEQFF,TGTGTCAGCAGCCTTGTCGGGGGGGGCGCGTGCAATGAGCAGTTCTTC,.,TRBV7-2,TRBD2,TRBJ2-1
CASSSLRQPQHF,TGTGCCAGCAGCTCCCTCAGGCAGCCCCAGCATTTT,many,TRBV7-9,.,TRBJ1-5
CASSSGLDRVATEAFF,TGCGCCAGCAGCTCCGGATTAGACAGGGTGGCCACTGAAGCTTTCTTT,.,TRBV5-1,TRBD1,TRBJ1-1
CASSFRGQGNEKLFF,TGTGCCAGCAGCTTTCGGGGACAGGGTAATGAAAAACTGTTTTTT,few,TRBV7-9,TRBD1,TRBJ1-4
CASNRGRNQPQHF,TGTGCCAGCAACAGGGGCCGGAATCAGCCCCAGCATTTT,many,TRBV6-2/TRBV6-3,TRBD1,TRBJ1-5
CAWKDSVNTEAFF,TGTGCCTGGAAGGACAGCGTGAACACTGAAGCTTTCTTT,few,TRBV30,.,TRBJ1-1
CSVEGFPRPSYNEQFF,TGCAGCGTTGAAGGCTTCCCCAGGCCCTCCTACAATGAGCAGTTCTTC,.,TRBV29-1,.,TRBJ2-1
CASSQGTLWETQYF,TGTGCCAGCAGCCAAGGGACATTGTGGGAGACCCAGTACTTC,few,TRBV3-1,.,TRBJ2-5
CASSLVVANTGELFF,TGTGCCAGCAGTTTGGTAGTCGCGAACACCGGGGAGCTGTTTTTT,few,TRBV12-3/TRBV12-4,.,TRBJ2-2